This T cell receptor beta chain was recovered during a study of PD-L1 blockade in urothelial cancer. Assay used: immunoSEQ multiplex PCR; TCRdb lists only in-frame clones, some missing. The table records 80,000 to 90,000 clones, over 65% of them present only once. This CDR3 has 11 residues. Trimming removed 3 bases at V and 9 bases at J, with 9 bases between. Germline V gene lookup returns CDR1 DFQATT and CDR2 SNEGSKA (reference sequence). Time point of the sample: pretreatment peripheral blood. This material consisted of PBMCs, taken around atezolizumab (anti-PD-L1) treatment. This rearrangement joins TRBV20-1 to TRBJ2-1, with D possibly matching TRBD1 (5 bases). This TCR came from a man in his sixties with urothelial cancer. CDR3 sequence: CSARGLGEQFF. In DNA form, the CDR3 reads TGCAGTGCTAGGGGGCTGGGTGAGCAGTTCTTC.